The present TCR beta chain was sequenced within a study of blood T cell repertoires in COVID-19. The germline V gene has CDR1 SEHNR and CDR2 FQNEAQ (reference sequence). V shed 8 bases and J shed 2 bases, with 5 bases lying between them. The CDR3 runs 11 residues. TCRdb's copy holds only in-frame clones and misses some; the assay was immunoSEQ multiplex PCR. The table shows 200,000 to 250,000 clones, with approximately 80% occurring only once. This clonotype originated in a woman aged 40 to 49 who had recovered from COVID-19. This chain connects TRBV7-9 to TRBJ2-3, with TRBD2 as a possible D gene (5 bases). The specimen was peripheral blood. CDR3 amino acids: CASGLTDTQYF. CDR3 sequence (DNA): TGTGCCAGCGGACTCACAGATACGCAGTATTTT.